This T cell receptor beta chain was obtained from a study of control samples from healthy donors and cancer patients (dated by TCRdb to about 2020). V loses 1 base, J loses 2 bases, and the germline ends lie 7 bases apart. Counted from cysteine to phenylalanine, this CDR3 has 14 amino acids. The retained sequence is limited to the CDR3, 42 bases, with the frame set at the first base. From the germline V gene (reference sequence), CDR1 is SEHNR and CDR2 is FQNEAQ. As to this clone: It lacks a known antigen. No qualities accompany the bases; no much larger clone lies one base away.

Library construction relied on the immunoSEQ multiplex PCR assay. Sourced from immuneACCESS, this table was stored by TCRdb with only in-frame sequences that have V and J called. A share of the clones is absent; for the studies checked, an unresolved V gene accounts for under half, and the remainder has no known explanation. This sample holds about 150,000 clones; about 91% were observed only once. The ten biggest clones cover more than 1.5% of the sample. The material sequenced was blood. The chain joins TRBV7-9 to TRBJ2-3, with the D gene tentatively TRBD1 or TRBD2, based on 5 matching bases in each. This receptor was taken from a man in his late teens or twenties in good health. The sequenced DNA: TGTGCCAGCAGCTTAGATGGGACCACAGATACGCAGTATTTT. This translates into CASSLDGTTDTQYF. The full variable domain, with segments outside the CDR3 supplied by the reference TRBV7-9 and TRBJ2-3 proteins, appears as DTGVSQNPRHKITKRGQNVTFRCDPISEHNRLYWYRQTLGQGPEFLTYFQNEAQLEKSRLLSDRFSAERPKGSFSTLEIQRTEQGDSAMYLCASSLDGTTDTQYFGPGTRLTVL.